A selection of T cell receptor beta chains follows, all from one sample in a study of blood T cells in healthy people across ages. TCRdb used MiXCR to reprocess the 5' RACE reads, holding one entry per CDR3 protein. The sample includes 1,500,000 or so distinct CDR3 sequences, around 55% of them seen just once. The sequencing input was blood. Every receptor here comes from a young man in good health. Both conserved end residues are part of each CDR3. D genes are given only for firm matches. Clone size is not always given. Where it is, it says once, few, many or a class for expanded clones.

D: TRBD1; V: TRBV29-1; size: few; J: TRBJ1-1; DNA: TGCAGCGCCCCGACAGGGTACCCTAATGAAGCTTTCTTT; CDR3: CSAPTGYPNEAFF
D: NA; V: TRBV28; size: NA; J: TRBJ2-7; DNA: TGTGCCAGCAGACTTACAAGGGAGCAGTACTTC; CDR3: CASRLTREQYF
D: TRBD1; V: TRBV29-1; size: NA; J: TRBJ2-6; DNA: TGCAGCGTTGCCGGGACAGAGAGCTCTGGGGCCAACGTCCTGACTTTC; CDR3: CSVAGTESSGANVLTF
D: NA; V: TRBV12-3/TRBV12-4; size: few; J: TRBJ2-5; DNA: TGTGCCAGCAGTTTAGGCGTTGGGACGGAAGAGACCCAGTACTTC; CDR3: CASSLGVGTEETQYF
D: TRBD1; V: TRBV20-1; size: NA; J: TRBJ2-3; DNA: TGCAGTGCTACCTTCGGACAGGGGGCGCGGGATACGCAGTATTTT; CDR3: CSATFGQGARDTQYF
D: NA; V: TRBV12-5; size: few; J: TRBJ2-1; DNA: TGTGCTAGTGGAGCCAATGAGCAGTTCTTC; CDR3: CASGANEQFF
D: TRBD2; V: TRBV29-1; size: NA; J: TRBJ2-7; DNA: TGCAGCGTTGTGACTAGCGTTTCCTACGAGCAGTACTTC; CDR3: CSVVTSVSYEQYF
D: NA; V: TRBV7-9; size: NA; J: TRBJ2-2; DNA: TGTGCCAGCAGCCCGGAGGCCCCGGGGGACACCGGGGAGCTGTTTTTT; CDR3: CASSPEAPGDTGELFF
D: TRBD1; V: TRBV20-1; size: NA; J: TRBJ1-2; DNA: TGCAGTGCACTTGCCGGGAGACAGGGGAGCTATGGCTACACCTTC; CDR3: CSALAGRQGSYGYTF
D: NA; V: TRBV6-5; size: NA; J: TRBJ2-5; DNA: TGTGCCAGCAGTTACACGGCCGACCAAGAGACCCAGTACTTC; CDR3: CASSYTADQETQYF
D: NA; V: TRBV12-3/TRBV12-4; size: NA; J: TRBJ2-7; DNA: TGTGCCAGCAGTTTTTGGGTAGCGGACTCCTACGAGCAGTACTTC; CDR3: CASSFWVADSYEQYF
D: NA; V: TRBV7-2; size: few; J: TRBJ2-5; DNA: TGTGCCAGCAGCTTACTGAGGGGTAGGGAGACCCAGTACTTC; CDR3: CASSLLRGRETQYF
D: NA; V: TRBV7-6; size: NA; J: TRBJ2-7; DNA: TGTGCCAGCAGCTTAGGTCAGGGGCATACAACCTACGAGCAGTACTTC; CDR3: CASSLGQGHTTYEQYF
D: NA; V: TRBV4-1; size: NA; J: TRBJ1-2; DNA: TGCGCCAGCAGCCAAGATCGTGTAGGGAATGGCTACACCTTC; CDR3: CASSQDRVGNGYTF
D: TRBD1; V: TRBV12-3/TRBV12-4; size: once; J: TRBJ2-7; DNA: TGTGCCAGCAGTTGGGTCAGGGGGTACGAGCAGTACTTC; CDR3: CASSWVRGYEQYF
D: NA; V: TRBV7-2; size: many; J: TRBJ2-7; DNA: TGTGCCAGCAGCTTAGCTGTGGGGTACGAGCAGTACTTC; CDR3: CASSLAVGYEQYF
D: TRBD1; V: TRBV11-2; size: NA; J: TRBJ1-2; DNA: TGTGCCAGCAGCTCGATTAGGGACAGGCACTATGGCTACACCTTC; CDR3: CASSSIRDRHYGYTF
D: TRBD2; V: TRBV20-1; size: few; J: TRBJ2-7; DNA: TGCAGTGCTAGAGTAGCGGGGACCACCTACGAGCAGTACTTC; CDR3: CSARVAGTTYEQYF
D: NA; V: TRBV20-1; size: NA; J: TRBJ2-1; DNA: TGCAGTGCCAGGGGCCTCTTGGGCACCTACAATGAGCAGTTCTTC; CDR3: CSARGLLGTYNEQFF
D: NA; V: TRBV6-1; size: NA; J: TRBJ1-6; DNA: TGTGCCAGCAGTGACAGGGAGGATTCACCCCTCCACTTT; CDR3: CASSDREDSPLHF
D: NA; V: TRBV11-2; size: NA; J: TRBJ2-1; DNA: TGTGCCAGCAGTTCGCAGCACAATGAGCAGTTCTTC; CDR3: CASSSQHNEQFF
D: NA; V: TRBV11-2; size: few; J: TRBJ2-7; DNA: TGTGCCAGCAGCGGGCGTTGGGGAACTGCCTACGAGCAGTACTTC; CDR3: CASSGRWGTAYEQYF
D: TRBD1; V: TRBV29-1; size: NA; J: TRBJ1-1; DNA: TGCAGTGCTCAGGGGGCTGAAGCTTTCTTT; CDR3: CSAQGAEAFF
D: NA; V: TRBV5-1; size: once; J: TRBJ2-3; DNA: TGCGCCAGCAGCTATCTCAGCGACCTCCTCCCGGATACGCAGTATTTT; CDR3: CASSYLSDLLPDTQYF
D: NA; V: TRBV4-2; size: NA; J: TRBJ1-2; DNA: TGTGCCAGCAGCCAAGAGAACAGGAACTATGGCTACACCTTC; CDR3: CASSQENRNYGYTF
D: NA; V: TRBV4-1; size: NA; J: TRBJ2-1; DNA: TGCGCCAGCAGCCAGCGTGGGGCGGAGAGCTCCTACAATGAGCAGTTCTTC; CDR3: CASSQRGAESSYNEQFF
D: NA; V: TRBV7-9; size: NA; J: TRBJ2-3; DNA: TGTGCCAGCAGCAACCCAACAGATACGCAGTATTTT; CDR3: CASSNPTDTQYF
D: TRBD2; V: TRBV2; size: NA; J: TRBJ2-1; DNA: TGTGCCAGCAGTGGACCCAGCGGGGGGGGCTACAATGAGCAGTTCTTC; CDR3: CASSGPSGGGYNEQFF
D: NA; V: TRBV19; size: NA; J: TRBJ2-3; DNA: TGTGCCAGTATTGACTCGGCGGGCGCGCAGTATTTT; CDR3: CASIDSAGAQYF
D: TRBD2; V: TRBV28; size: NA; J: TRBJ2-1; DNA: TGTGCCAGCAGACCGACTAGCGGGGCCTGGAATGAGCAGTTCTTC; CDR3: CASRPTSGAWNEQFF
D: TRBD2; V: TRBV5-1; size: NA; J: TRBJ2-5; DNA: TGCGCCAGCCGCAAAACCGGGGGGGCCGAGACCCAGTACTTC; CDR3: CASRKTGGAETQYF
D: NA; V: TRBV6-2/TRBV6-3; size: NA; J: TRBJ2-3; DNA: TGTGCCAGCAGTTCTACGGGACTCCTCACAGATACGCAGTATTTT; CDR3: CASSSTGLLTDTQYF
D: NA; V: TRBV5-1; size: NA; J: TRBJ2-3; DNA: TGCGCCAGCAGTGAACAGGCTGATGATACGCAGTATTTT; CDR3: CASSEQADDTQYF
D: NA; V: TRBV6-6; size: once; J: TRBJ1-2; DNA: TGTGCCAGCAGTTACCGCAGGGACTGGCACACCTTC; CDR3: CASSYRRDWHTF
D: NA; V: TRBV10-3; size: NA; J: TRBJ1-5; DNA: TGTGCCATCAGGAGCAGTCTTTCTTCCAATCAGCCCCAGCATTTT; CDR3: CAIRSSLSSNQPQHF
D: NA; V: TRBV11-2; size: NA; J: TRBJ1-2; DNA: TGTGCCAGCAGCTCCCCGCGGACCGTCAGGGGTGGCTACACCTTC; CDR3: CASSSPRTVRGGYTF
D: NA; V: TRBV28; size: few; J: TRBJ2-3; DNA: TGTGCCAGCAGCCCCTCGGGCTCCCAGCAAAATAGGGATACGCAGTATTTT; CDR3: CASSPSGSQQNRDTQYF
D: NA; V: TRBV7-2; size: NA; J: TRBJ2-7; DNA: TGTGCCAGCAGCTTAGTTGGCTGCGAGCAGTACTTC; CDR3: CASSLVGCEQYF
D: NA; V: TRBV4-1; size: NA; J: TRBJ2-3; DNA: TGCGCCAGCAGCCAAGCACGAGGGGTGGGCACAGATACGCAGTATTTT; CDR3: CASSQARGVGTDTQYF